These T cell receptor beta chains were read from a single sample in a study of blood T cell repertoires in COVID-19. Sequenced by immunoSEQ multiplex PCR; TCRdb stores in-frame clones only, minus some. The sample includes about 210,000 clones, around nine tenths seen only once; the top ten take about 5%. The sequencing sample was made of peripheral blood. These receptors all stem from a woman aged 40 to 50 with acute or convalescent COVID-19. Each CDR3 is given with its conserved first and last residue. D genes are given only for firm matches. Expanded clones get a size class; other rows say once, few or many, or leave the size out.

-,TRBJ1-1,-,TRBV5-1,TGCGCCAGCAGCTTGGTTGGGAGTATGAACACTGAAGCTTTCTTT,CASSLVGSMNTEAFF
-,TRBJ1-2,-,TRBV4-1,TGCGCCAGCAGCCAAGATGGCCCCTATGGCTACACCTTC,CASSQDGPYGYTF
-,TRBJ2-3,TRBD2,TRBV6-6,TGTGCCAGTGCAGCGGGGGGCCTGACGCAGTATTTT,CASAAGGLTQYF
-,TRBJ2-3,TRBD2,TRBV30,TGTGCCTGGTCCCCCGCGGAAGCGGGGATCACAGATACGCAGTATTTT,CAWSPAEAGITDTQYF
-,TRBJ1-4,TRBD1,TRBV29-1,TGCAGCGCCGAACCGGGACAGGGAGGGGGTGAAAAACTGTTTTTT,CSAEPGQGGGEKLFF
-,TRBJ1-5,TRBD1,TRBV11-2,TGTGCCAGCAGTCTTACAGGGGGCGGAGGTCAGCCCCAGCATTTT,CASSLTGGGGQPQHF
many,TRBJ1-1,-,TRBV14,TGTGCCAGCAGCCAAGACATGAGGTACACTGAAGCTTTCTTT,CASSQDMRYTEAFF
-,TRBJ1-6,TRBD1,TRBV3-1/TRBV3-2,TGTGCCAGCAGCCAAGCGACAGGGGAACTTAATTCACCCCTCCACTTT,CASSQATGELNSPLHF
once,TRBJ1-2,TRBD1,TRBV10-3,TGTGCCATCAGTGAGTCCGCGGGGCAGGGGGGAGATGGCTACACCTTC,CAISESAGQGGDGYTF
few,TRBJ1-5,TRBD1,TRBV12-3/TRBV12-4,TGTGCCAGCACCAGGGGACAGGGGGGGCCCCAGCATTTT,CASTRGQGGPQHF
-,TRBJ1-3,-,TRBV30,TGTGCCTGGAGTGTTATACCAGGGGCTTCTGGAAACACCATATATTTT,CAWSVIPGASGNTIYF
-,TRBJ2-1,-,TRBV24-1,TGTGCCACCGGACAGACAAAAGTACAGTTCTTC,CATGQTKVQFF
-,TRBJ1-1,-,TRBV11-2,TGTGCCAGCAGCTTATCAGGGGTGAACACTGAAGCTTTCTTT,CASSLSGVNTEAFF
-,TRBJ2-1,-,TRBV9,TGTGCCAGCAGCGCTCTCCCGGGGGAGCAGTTCTTC,CASSALPGEQFF
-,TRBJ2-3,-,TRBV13,TGTGCCAGCAGCTCCCCCCCCTCGGGAGATACGCAGTATTTT,CASSSPPSGDTQYF
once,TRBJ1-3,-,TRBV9,TGTGCCAGCCGGGGGTCGGAGGGCACCATATATTTT,CASRGSEGTIYF
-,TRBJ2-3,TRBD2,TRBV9,TGTGCCAGCAGCGGCGGAGCGGGGGGGCCGATAGATACGCAGTATTTT,CASSGGAGGPIDTQYF
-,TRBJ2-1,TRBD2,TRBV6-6,TGTGCCAGCACTAAAGGCGGGACTAGAAATGAGCAGTTCTTC,CASTKGGTRNEQFF
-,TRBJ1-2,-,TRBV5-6,TGTGCCAGCAGCTTTAATTCTAGAAGCTATGGCTACACCTTC,CASSFNSRSYGYTF
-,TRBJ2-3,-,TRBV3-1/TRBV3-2,TGTGCCAGCAGCCAAGGCGTGGGGGCTACAGATACGCAGTATTTT,CASSQGVGATDTQYF
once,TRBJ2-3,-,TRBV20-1,TGCAGTGCTAGGTACACAGATACGCAGTATTTT,CSARYTDTQYF
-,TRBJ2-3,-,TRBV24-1,TGTGCCACAGCAGACGGGTACACAGATACGCAGTATTTT,CATADGYTDTQYF
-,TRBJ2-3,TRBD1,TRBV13,TGTGCCAGCAGCTTTCCGACAGGGGGAGAAGATACGCAGTATTTT,CASSFPTGGEDTQYF
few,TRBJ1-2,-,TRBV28,TGTGCCAGCAGTTTAGAGGCATTTTATGGCTACACCTTC,CASSLEAFYGYTF
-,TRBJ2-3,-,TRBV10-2,TGCGCCAGCAGTGCGGATACGCAGTATTTT,CASSADTQYF
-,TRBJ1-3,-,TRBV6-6,TGTGCCAGCAGCTGGAGATCTGGAAACACCATATATTTT,CASSWRSGNTIYF
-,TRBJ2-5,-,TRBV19,TGTGCCAGTAGTCATTTAGAGACCCAGTACTTC,CASSHLETQYF
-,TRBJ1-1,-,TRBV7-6,TGTGCCAGCAGCTTGGTGGAGGACACTGAAGCTTTCTTT,CASSLVEDTEAFF
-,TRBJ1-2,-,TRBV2,TGTGCCAGCAGTGACCCCGGGGGAAACAACTATGGCTACACCTTC,CASSDPGGNNYGYTF
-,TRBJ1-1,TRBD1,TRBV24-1,TGTGCCACCAGTGATCCCCCCAGGGGGCTTAACACTGAAGCTTTCTTT,CATSDPPRGLNTEAFF
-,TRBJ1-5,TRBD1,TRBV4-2,TGTGCCAGCAGCCAAGGACAGGGAATGGGCAATCAGCCCCAGCATTTT,CASSQGQGMGNQPQHF
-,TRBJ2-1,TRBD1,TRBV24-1,TGTGCCACCAGTGATATCGGACAGGCCACCTACAATGAGCAGTTCTTC,CATSDIGQATYNEQFF
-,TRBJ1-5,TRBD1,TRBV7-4,TGTGCCAGCAGCCGGACAGGGGGCAGCTATCAGCCCCAGCATTTT,CASSRTGGSYQPQHF
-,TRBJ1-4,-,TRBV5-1,TGCGCCAGCAGCTTTACGACAGCTGAAAAACTGTTTTTT,CASSFTTAEKLFF
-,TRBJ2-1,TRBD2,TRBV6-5,TGTGCCAGCAGTTACTCGACACTAGCGAACTACAATGAGCAGTTCTTC,CASSYSTLANYNEQFF
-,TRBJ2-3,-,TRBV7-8,TGTGCCAGCAGCTCGCCTTGGGGGGGGCTGTTCACAGATACGCAGTATTTT,CASSSPWGGLFTDTQYF
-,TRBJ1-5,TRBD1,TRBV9,TGTGCCAGCAGTCCCGATGAGGGGGCGGGCCAGCCCCAGCATTTT,CASSPDEGAGQPQHF
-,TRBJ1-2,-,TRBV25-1,TGTGCCAGCAGCTCAGACCAGGGGTCACTTAACTATGGCTACACCTTC,CASSSDQGSLNYGYTF
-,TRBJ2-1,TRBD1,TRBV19,TGTGCCAGTAGCGCTCTTCCGGGACAGGGGTACAATGAGCAGTTCTTC,CASSALPGQGYNEQFF
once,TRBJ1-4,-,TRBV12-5,TGTGCTAGTGGTTTGGGTCCCCCCGCAACTAATGAAAAACTGTTTTTT,CASGLGPPATNEKLFF
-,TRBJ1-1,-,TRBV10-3,TGTGCCATCAGTGAGGGACAACTGGAGAACACTGAAGCTTTCTTT,CAISEGQLENTEAFF
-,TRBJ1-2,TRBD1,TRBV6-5,TGTGCCAGCAGTTACCTCAGGGGGACCGAACAGTATGGCTACACCTTC,CASSYLRGTEQYGYTF
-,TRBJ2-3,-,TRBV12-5,TGTGCTAGTGGTGGGCGAGGGACAGATACGCAGTATTTT,CASGGRGTDTQYF
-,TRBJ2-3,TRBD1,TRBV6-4,TGTGCCAGCAGTGAGACAGGGTCTAGCACAGATACGCAGTATTTT,CASSETGSSTDTQYF
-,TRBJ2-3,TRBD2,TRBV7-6,TGTGCCAGCAGCCACGGGGGGGCAGATACGCAGTATTTT,CASSHGGADTQYF
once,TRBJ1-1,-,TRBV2,TGTGCCAGCAGCGAGGGACACCTCACTGAAGCTTTCTTT,CASSEGHLTEAFF
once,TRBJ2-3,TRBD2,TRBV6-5,TGTGCCAGCAGCCCGTATAGCGGGGGTACAGATACGCAGTATTTT,CASSPYSGGTDTQYF
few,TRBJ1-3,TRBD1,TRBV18,TGTGCCAGCTCACCTGACAGGGGAGGCCCTGGAAACACCATATATTTT,CASSPDRGGPGNTIYF